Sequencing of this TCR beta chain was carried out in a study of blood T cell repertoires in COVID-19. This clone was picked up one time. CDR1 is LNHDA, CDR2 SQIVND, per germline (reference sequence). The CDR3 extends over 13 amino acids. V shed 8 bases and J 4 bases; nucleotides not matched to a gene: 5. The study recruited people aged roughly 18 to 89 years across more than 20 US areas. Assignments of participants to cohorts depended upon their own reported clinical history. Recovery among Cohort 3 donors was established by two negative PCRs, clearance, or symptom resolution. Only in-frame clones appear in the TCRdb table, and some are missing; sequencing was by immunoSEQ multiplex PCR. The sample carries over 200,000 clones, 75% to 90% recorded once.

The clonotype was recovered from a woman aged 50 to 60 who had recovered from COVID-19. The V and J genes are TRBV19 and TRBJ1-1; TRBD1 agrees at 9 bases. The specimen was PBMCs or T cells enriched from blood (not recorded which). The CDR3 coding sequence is TGTGCCAGTCGTACAGGGGGCTTCACTGAAGCTTTCTTT. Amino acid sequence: CASRTGGFTEAFF.